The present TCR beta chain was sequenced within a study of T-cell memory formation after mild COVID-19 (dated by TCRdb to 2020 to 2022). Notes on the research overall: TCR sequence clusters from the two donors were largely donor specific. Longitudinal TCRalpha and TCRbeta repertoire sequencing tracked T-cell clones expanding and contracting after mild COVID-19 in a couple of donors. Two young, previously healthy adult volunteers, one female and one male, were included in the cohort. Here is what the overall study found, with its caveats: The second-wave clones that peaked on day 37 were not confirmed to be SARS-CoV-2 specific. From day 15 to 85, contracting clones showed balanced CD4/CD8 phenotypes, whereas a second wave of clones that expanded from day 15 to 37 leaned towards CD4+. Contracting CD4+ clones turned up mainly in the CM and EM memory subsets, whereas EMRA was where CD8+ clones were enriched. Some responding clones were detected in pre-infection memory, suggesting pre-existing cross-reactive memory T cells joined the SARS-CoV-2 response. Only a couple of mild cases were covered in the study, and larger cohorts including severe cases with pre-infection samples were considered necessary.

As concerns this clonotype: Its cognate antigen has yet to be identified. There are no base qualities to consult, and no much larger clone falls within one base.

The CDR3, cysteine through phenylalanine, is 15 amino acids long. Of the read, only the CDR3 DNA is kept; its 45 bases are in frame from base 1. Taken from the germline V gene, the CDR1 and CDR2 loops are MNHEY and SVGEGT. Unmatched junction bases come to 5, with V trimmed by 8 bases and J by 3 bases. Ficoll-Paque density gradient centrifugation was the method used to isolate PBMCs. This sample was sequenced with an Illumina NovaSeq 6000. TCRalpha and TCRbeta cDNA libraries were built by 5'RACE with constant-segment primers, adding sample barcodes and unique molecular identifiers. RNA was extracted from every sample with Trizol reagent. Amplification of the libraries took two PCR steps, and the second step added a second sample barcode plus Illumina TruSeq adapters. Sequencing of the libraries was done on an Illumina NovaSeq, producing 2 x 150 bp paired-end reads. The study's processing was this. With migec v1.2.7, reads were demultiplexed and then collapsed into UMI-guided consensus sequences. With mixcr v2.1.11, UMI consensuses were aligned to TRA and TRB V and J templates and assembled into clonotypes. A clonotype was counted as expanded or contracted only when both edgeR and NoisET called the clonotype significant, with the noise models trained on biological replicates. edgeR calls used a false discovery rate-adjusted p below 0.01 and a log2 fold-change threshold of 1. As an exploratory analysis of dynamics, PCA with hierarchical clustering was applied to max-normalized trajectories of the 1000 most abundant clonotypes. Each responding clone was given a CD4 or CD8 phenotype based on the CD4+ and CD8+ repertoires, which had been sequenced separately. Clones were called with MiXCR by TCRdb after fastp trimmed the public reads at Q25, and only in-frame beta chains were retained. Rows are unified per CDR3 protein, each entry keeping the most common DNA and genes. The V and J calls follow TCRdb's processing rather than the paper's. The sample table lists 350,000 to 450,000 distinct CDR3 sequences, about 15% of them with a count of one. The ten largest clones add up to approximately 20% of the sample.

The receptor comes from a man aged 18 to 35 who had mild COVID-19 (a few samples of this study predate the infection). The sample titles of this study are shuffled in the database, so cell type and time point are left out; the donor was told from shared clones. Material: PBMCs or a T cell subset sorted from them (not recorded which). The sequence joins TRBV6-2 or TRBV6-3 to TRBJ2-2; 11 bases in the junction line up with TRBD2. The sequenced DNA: TGTGCCAGCGAGCTAGCGGGGGGACACACCGGGGAGCTGTTTTTT. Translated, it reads CASELAGGHTGELFF.